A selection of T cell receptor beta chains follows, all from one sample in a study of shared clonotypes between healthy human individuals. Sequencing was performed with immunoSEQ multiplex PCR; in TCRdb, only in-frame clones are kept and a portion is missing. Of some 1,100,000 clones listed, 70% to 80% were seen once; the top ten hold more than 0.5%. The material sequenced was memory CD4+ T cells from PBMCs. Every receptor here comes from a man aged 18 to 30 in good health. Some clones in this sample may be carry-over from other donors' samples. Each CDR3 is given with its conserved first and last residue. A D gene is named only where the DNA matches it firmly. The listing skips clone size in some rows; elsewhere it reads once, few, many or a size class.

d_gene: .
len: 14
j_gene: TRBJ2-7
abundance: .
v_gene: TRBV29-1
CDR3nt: TGCAGCGTCCGGACCGACTCCCTGACCTACGAGCAGTACTTC
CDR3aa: CSVRTDSLTYEQYF

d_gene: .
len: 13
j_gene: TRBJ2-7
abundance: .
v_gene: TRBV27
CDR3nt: TGTGCCAGCAGGAGGACCGAGGGGCTCGAGCAGTACTTC
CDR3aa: CASRRTEGLEQYF

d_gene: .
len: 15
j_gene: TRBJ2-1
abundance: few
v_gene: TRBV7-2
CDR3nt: TGTGCCAGCAGCTTAAAGGTGGGCAGCTACAATGAGCAGTTCTTC
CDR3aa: CASSLKVGSYNEQFF

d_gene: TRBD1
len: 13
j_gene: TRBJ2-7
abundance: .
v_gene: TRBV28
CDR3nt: TGTGCCAGTTGGACAGGGGGAATGTACGAGCAGTACTTC
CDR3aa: CASWTGGMYEQYF

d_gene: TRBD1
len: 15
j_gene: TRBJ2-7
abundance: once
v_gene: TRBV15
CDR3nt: TGTGCCACCAGCAGATACTCGGGACAGGCGGAAGAGCAGTACTTC
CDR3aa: CATSRYSGQAEEQYF

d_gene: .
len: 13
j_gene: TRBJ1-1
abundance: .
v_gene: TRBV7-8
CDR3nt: TGTGCCAGCAGCTTCTTAGTGGACGGTGAAGCTTTCTTT
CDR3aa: CASSFLVDGEAFF

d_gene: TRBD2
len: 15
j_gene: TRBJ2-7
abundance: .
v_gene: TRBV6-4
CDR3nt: TGTGCCAGCAGTGCCGCTAGCGGAAGCTCCTACGAGCAGTACTTC
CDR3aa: CASSAASGSSYEQYF

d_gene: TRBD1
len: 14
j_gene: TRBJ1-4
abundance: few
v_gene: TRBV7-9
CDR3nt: TGTGCCAGCATCCGAACAGGGGACAATGAAAAACTGTTTTTT
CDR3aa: CASIRTGDNEKLFF

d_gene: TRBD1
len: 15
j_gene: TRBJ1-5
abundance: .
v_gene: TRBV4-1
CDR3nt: TGCGCCAGCAGCCGACAGGGGGCCAACAATCAGCCCCAGCATTTT
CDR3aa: CASSRQGANNQPQHF

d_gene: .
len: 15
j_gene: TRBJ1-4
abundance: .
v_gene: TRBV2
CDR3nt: TGTGCCAGCAGTATCGACCGAGCAACTAATGAAAAACTGTTTTTT
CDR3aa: CASSIDRATNEKLFF

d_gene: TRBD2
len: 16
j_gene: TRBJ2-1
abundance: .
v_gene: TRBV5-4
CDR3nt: TGTGCCAGCAGCCGTGGACTAGCGGGAGTGTACAATGAGCAGTTCTTC
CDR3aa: CASSRGLAGVYNEQFF

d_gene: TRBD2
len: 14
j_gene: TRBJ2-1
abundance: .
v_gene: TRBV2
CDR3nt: TGTGCCAGCCGGACTAGCGGCTCCTACAATGAGCAGTTCTTC
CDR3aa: CASRTSGSYNEQFF

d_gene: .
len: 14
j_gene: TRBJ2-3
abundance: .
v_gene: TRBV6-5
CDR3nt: TGTGCCAGCAGTTACTCGATAAGCACAGATACGCAGTATTTT
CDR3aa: CASSYSISTDTQYF

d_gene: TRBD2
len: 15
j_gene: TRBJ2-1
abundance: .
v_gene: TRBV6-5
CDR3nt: TGTGCCAGCAGTCGGCCGGGACTAGCCAGCAATGAGCAGTTCTTC
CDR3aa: CASSRPGLASNEQFF

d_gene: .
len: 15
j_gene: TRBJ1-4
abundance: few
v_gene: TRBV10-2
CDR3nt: TGCGCCAGCAGTGAGTCGCGGGGGGACGATGAAAAACTGTTTTTT
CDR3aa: CASSESRGDDEKLFF

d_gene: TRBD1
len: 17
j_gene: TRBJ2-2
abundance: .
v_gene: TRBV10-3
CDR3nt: TGTGCCATCAGTGAGTCAAACAGGGGAAAAGGCACCGGGGAGCTGTTTTTT
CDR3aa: CAISESNRGKGTGELFF

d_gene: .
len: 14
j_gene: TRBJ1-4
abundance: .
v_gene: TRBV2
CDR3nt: TGTGCCAGCAGGGAGACAGAGGCCGCGGAAAAACTGTTTTTT
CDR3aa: CASRETEAAEKLFF

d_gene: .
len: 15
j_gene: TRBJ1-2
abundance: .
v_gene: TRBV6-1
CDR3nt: TGTGCCAGCACCGCAGGGACGCGCGCTTCCCATGGCTACACCTTC
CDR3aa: CASTAGTRASHGYTF

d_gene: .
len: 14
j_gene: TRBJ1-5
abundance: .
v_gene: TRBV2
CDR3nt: TGTGCCAGCAGTGAAGGCTATGGGGATCAGCCCCAGCATTTT
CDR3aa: CASSEGYGDQPQHF

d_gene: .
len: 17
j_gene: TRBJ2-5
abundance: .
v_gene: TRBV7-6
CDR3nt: TGTGCCAGCAGCTTTGTTCTAGCGTCCCGGTCGGGAGAGACCCAGTACTTC
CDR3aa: CASSFVLASRSGETQYF

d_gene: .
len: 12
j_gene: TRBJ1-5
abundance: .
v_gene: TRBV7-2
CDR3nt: TGTGCCAGCAGCGGAGAGGATCAGCCCCAGCATTTT
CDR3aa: CASSGEDQPQHF

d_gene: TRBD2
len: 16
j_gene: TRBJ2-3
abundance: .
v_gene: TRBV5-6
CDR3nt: TGTGCCAGCAGCTTCCGGACTAGCGGGGGAAGAGATACGCAGTATTTT
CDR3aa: CASSFRTSGGRDTQYF

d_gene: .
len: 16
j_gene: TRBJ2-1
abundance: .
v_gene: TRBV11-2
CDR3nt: TGTGCCAGCAGCCCTCGAGGGGAGGGGGGTTCCCGGTACCAGTTCTTC
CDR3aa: CASSPRGEGGSRYQFF

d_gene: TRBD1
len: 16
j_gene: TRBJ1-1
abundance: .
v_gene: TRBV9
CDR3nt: TGTGCCAGCAGCGTAGCTCAAGGGTTCGGGACAGGCATAGCTTTCTTT
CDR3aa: CASSVAQGFGTGIAFF

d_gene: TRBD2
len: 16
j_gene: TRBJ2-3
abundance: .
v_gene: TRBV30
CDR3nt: TGTGCCTGGAGTCGGGGACTAGCGGGAGCCGCCGATACGCAGTATTTT
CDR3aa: CAWSRGLAGAADTQYF

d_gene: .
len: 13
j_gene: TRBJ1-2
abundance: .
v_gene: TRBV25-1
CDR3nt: TGTGCCAGCAGTGACAACGAGGTCTATGGCTACACCTTC
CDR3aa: CASSDNEVYGYTF

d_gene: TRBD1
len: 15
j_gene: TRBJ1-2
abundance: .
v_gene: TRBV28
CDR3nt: TGTGCCAGCAGATTTACAGGGGGCGCCCACTATGGCTACACCTTC
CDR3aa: CASRFTGGAHYGYTF

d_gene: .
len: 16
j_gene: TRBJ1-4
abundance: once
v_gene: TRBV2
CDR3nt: TGTGCCAGCAGTGAAGGGAGAAGGGCAGGGGCTGAAAAACTGTTTTTT
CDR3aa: CASSEGRRAGAEKLFF